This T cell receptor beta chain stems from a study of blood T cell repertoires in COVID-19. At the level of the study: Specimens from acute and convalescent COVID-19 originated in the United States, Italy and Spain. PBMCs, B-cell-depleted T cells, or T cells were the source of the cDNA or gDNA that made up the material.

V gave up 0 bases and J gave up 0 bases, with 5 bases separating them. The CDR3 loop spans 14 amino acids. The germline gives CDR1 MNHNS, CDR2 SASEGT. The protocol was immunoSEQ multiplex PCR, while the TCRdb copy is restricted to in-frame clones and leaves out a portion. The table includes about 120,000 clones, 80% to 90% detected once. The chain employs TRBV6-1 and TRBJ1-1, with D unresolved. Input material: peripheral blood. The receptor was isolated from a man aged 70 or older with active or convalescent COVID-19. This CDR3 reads CASSEAAVNTEAFF. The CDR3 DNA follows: TGTGCCAGCAGTGAAGCTGCAGTGAACACTGAAGCTTTCTTT.